These 10 T cell receptor beta chains were sequenced from one sample in a study of Ad26.COV2.S vaccination and SARS-CoV-2 variants. Described treatment: roughly 18 received Ad26.COV2.S at low or high dose, single or two shots; about 5 received placebo; per-sample allocation not given. Repertoires come from day 63 after the first vaccine or placebo injection. The data were produced by immunoSEQ multiplex PCR, yet TCRdb's version contains in-frame clones alone and is incomplete. The table records 250,000 or so clones, around 88% of them present only once. This sample comprised peripheral blood, obtained in a trial of Ad26.COV2.S vaccine versus placebo. These receptors were obtained from a person between 18 and 65 years old who received the Ad26.COV2.S COVID-19 vaccine or a placebo.

The J gene is TRBJ2-1, the V gene TRBV7-9; D remains unclear. Germline V gives CDR1 SEHNR, CDR2 FQNEAQ (reference sequence). This CDR3 is built from 13 residues. V lost 1 base to trimming and J lost 7 bases, with 8 bases between them. CDR3 amino acids: CASSLGLLNEQFF. The CDR3 region has the DNA TGTGCCAGCAGCTTAGGACTCTTAAATGAGCAGTTCTTC.

V gene TRBV19 combines with J gene TRBJ2-7, with 10 bases fitting TRBD1. Germline CDR1 is LNHDA and CDR2 is SQIVND (reference sequence). The CDR3 is made up of 14 amino acids. V lost 3 bases, J lost 3 bases, and 2 bases stayed unmatched. As DNA, the CDR3 is TGTGCCAGTAGTATCGGGACAGGGGACTACGAGCAGTACTTC. This translates into CASSIGTGDYEQYF.

This rearrangement joins TRBV5-4 to TRBJ1-2; D ambiguous. The CDR3 totals 15 residues. V was clipped by 3 bases and J by 1 base, with 13 bases between them. Germline V gene sequence: CDR1 SGHNT, CDR2 YYREEE (reference sequence). The chain's CDR3 is CASSSKQRLNYGYTF. In DNA, the CDR3 is TGTGCCAGCAGCTCTAAACAGAGACTTAACTATGGCTACACCTTC. The whole variable domain, remainder taken from reference TRBV5-4 and TRBJ1-2, is ETGVTQSPTHLIKTRGQQVTLRCSSQSGHNTVSWYQQALGQGPQFIFQYYREEENGRGNFPPRFSGLQFPNYSSELNVNALELDDSALYLCASSSKQRLNYGYTFGSGTRLTVV.

This clone appeared a single time. The chain combines TRBV6-5 with TRBJ1-2; D gene ambiguous. The CDR3 totals 12 residues. Trimming removed 6 bases from V and 4 bases from J, with 9 bases in between. The germline V gene has CDR1 MNHEY and CDR2 SVGAGI. DNA of the CDR3: TGTGCCAGCAGGGAGGAGGTCTATGGCTACACCTTC. This encodes CASREEVYGYTF.

The CDR3 loop reads CASSLVEADSYEQYV. DNA for the CDR3: TGTGCCAGCAGCTTAGTAGAGGCAGACTCCTACGAGCAGTACGTC. The V call is TRBV7-9, the J call TRBJ2-7; D gene ambiguous. There are 15 residues in the CDR3. The V gene's germline CDR1 is SEHNR and CDR2 FQNEAQ (reference sequence). Trimming pared 1 base from V and 0 bases from J, leaving 10 bases between.

V gene TRBV29-1 combines with J gene TRBJ1-1; D remains unclear. The CDR3 has 11 amino acids. V was trimmed by 7 bases and J by 3 bases, leaving 9 bases between them. From germline, CDR1 is SQVTM and CDR2 ANQGSEA. CDR3 coding DNA: TGCAGCGGTCGGGTTTACACTGAAGCTTTCTTT. Protein sequence: CSGRVYTEAFF.

The V and J genes are TRBV5-1 and TRBJ2-3, with 7 bases identical to TRBD2. J was trimmed by 2 bases and V by 4 bases; bases with no gene match: 7. The CDR3 is made up of 15 amino acids. The germline CDR1 and CDR2 sequences are SGHRS and YFSETQ. Here the CDR3 reads CASSAPLAVTDTQYF. The CDR3 nucleotides are TGCGCCAGCAGCGCACCCCTAGCGGTCACAGATACGCAGTATTTT.

The J gene is TRBJ1-5, the V gene TRBV19; D remains ambiguous. The germline gives CDR1 LNHDA, CDR2 SQIVND (reference sequence). Trimming left V 3 bases short and J 11 bases short, with 8 bases between. The CDR3 is made up of 11 amino acids. CDR3 nucleotide sequence: TGTGCCAGTAGTATTGGCAGGTCCCAGCATTTT. This gives the protein CASSIGRSQHF.

This sequence joins TRBV6-6 and TRBJ2-3, with a weak D call TRBD1 (7 bases). CDR1 is MNHNY, CDR2 SVGAGI, per germline (reference sequence). V was pared by 11 bases and J by 5 bases, with 23 bases between. The CDR3 is 15 residues long. CDR3 protein: CAESSRGAGKDTQYF. In nucleotides, the CDR3 is TGTGCCGAGAGTTCCAGGGGGGCCGGGAAAGATACGCAGTATTTT.

This chain uses TRBV6-5 with TRBJ2-2, with D unclear. Germline-derived CDR1 and CDR2 are MNHEY and SVGAGI. The CDR3 length is 14 residues. V was trimmed by 6 bases and J by 5 bases, leaving 13 bases between them. In nucleotides, the CDR3 is TGTGCCAGCAGAAACGGTTGGGCGACCGGGGAGCTGTTTTTT. Translated: CASRNGWATGELFF.